Below are 8 T cell receptor beta chains sequenced from a single sample in a study of neurological immune-mediated disorders. TCRdb reprocessed the 5' RACE reads with MiXCR, giving one entry per CDR3 protein. The table records 65,000 to 75,000 distinct CDR3 sequences, roughly 5% of them present only once. The sample consisted of PBMCs. These TCRs come from a human donor with multiple sclerosis. The donor label of this sample is uncertain.

At least ten counts were recorded for this clonotype. The junction does not match germline at one end; this may be a read error. The chain couples TRBV20-1 to TRBJ2-7, with no clear D. The CDR3 runs to 11 residues. Germline V lookup: CDR1 DFQATT, CDR2 SNEGSKA (reference sequence). The CDR3 region is CSVPGLSSVDF. The CDR3 nucleotides read TGCAGTGTCCCAGGCCTCTCCTCTGTTGACTTC.

This clonotype appeared many times. CDR3: CASSTTGQVYGYTF. DNA of the CDR3: TGTGCCAGCAGCACGACGGGACAGGTCTATGGCTACACCTTC. J is TRBJ1-2 and V is TRBV7-2; the match to TRBD1 covers 8 bases. The CDR3 is 14 amino acids. The V gene's germline CDR1 is SGHTA and CDR2 FQGNSA. Trimming cost V 5 bases and J 4 bases; bases outside gene matches: 6.

This clonotype was counted ten times or more. The J gene is TRBJ2-1, the V gene TRBV20-1, with 13 nucleotides matching TRBD2. There are 14 residues in the CDR3. Germline CDR1 DFQATT, CDR2 SNEGSKA (reference sequence). V trimming: 6 bases; J trimming: 10 bases; junction bases outside the gene matches: 9. This CDR3 is CSAGLAGVPGEQFF. The DNA of the CDR3 is TGCAGTGCAGGACTAGCGGGGGTCCCGGGGGAGCAGTTCTTC.

This clonotype was observed many times. The genes are TRBV28 and TRBJ1-6; 9 nucleotides match TRBD1. The CDR3 spans 14 residues. Germline CDR1 MDHEN, CDR2 SYDVKM. V trimming: 7 bases; J trimming: 5 bases; junction bases outside the gene matches: 3. The DNA of the CDR3 is TGTGCCAGCAAACAGGGGGCGAATAATTCACCCCTCCACTTT. Translation gives CASKQGANNSPLHF.

This clonotype was detected ten times or more. The CDR3 spells CASSEGRGQNTEAFF. The CDR3 DNA reads TGTGCCAGCAGTGAAGGGCGGGGGCAGAACACTGAAGCTTTCTTT. The V gene is TRBV6-1, the J gene TRBJ1-1; perhaps TRBD1 as D (6 bases). CDR3 size: 15 residues. In germline, CDR1 is MNHNS, CDR2 SASEGT. The germline V and J ends were trimmed by 1 base and 1 base, with 10 bases remaining between them.

This clonotype was counted ten times or more. The V call is TRBV20-1, the J call TRBJ2-3, with 15 bases aligning to TRBD2. The V gene end was trimmed by 0 bases and the J gene end by 13 bases; junction bases not matched to a gene: 8. The CDR3 totals 15 residues. CDR1 and CDR2 from the germline V gene are DFQATT and SNEGSKA (reference sequence). Here the CDR3 DNA reads TGCAGTGCTAGAGACGGGGGACTAGCGGGGGGCCCGGAGTATTTT. Amino acid sequence: CSARDGGLAGGPEYF.

This clonotype was detected ten times or more. The V call is TRBV12-5, the J call TRBJ1-1, with D perhaps matching TRBD1 (5 bases). The germline gives CDR1 LGHNT, CDR2 FRNRAP. The length of the CDR3 is 13 residues. V was pared by 2 bases and J by 8 bases, with 12 bases between. CDR3 sequence: CASGLFGHQEAFF. CDR3 in DNA: TGTGCTAGTGGTTTGTTCGGACACCAGGAAGCTTTCTTT.

This clonotype was observed at least ten times. Written as DNA, the CDR3 is TGCAGTGCTCCGGACTGGGGGACTTTGGATACGCAGTATTTT. Protein sequence: CSAPDWGTLDTQYF. The chain links TRBV20-1 to TRBJ2-3; a possible D gene is TRBD2 (6 bases). The CDR3 totals 14 residues. From germline, CDR1 is DFQATT and CDR2 SNEGSKA (reference sequence). Trimming took off 5 bases at V and 6 bases at J, with 18 bases between the two ends.